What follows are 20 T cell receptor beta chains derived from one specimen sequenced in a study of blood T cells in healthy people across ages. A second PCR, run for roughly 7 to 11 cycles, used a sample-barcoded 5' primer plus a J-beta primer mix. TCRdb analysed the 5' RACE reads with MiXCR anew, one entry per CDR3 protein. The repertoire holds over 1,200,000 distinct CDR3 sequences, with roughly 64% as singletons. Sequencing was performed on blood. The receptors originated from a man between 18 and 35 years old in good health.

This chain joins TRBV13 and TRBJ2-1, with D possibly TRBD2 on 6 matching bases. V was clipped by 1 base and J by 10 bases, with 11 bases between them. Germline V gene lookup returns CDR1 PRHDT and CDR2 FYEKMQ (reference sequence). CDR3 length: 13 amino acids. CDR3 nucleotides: TGTGCCAGCAGCTTAGAATCGGGAGTAGAGCAGTTCTTC. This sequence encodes CASSLESGVEQFF.

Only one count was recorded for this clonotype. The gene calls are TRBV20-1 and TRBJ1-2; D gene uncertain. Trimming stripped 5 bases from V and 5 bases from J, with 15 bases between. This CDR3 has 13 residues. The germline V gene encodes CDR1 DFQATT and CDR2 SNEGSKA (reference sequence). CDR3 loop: CSAREEGEYGYTF. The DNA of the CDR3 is TGCAGTGCTCGGGAGGAGGGAGAATATGGCTACACCTTC.

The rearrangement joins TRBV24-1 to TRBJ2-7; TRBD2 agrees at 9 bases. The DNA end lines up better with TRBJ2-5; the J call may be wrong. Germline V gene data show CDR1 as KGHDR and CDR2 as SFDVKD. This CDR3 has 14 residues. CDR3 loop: CATSDAGGLETQYF. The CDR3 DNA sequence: TGTGCCACCAGTGATGCGGGGGGGTTGGAGACCCAGTACTTC.

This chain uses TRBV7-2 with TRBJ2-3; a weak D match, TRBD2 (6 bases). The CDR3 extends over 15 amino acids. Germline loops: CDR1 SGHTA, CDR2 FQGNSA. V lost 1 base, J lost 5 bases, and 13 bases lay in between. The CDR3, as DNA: TGTGCCAGCAGCTTAGTGAGGCGGGGTCGAGATACGCAGTATTTT. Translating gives CASSLVRRGRDTQYF.

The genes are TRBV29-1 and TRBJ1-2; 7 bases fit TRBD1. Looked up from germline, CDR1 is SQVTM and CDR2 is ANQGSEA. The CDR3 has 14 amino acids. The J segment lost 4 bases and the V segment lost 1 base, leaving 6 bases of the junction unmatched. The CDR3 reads CSVEGMGQTYGYTF. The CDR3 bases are TGCAGCGTTGAAGGAATGGGACAGACCTATGGCTACACCTTC.

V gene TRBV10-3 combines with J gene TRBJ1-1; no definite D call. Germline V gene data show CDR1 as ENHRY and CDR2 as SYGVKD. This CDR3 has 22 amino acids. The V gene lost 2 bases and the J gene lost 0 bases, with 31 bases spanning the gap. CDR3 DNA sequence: TGTGCCATCAGTGAGATTTGGGCCGGGAAAAACTCGATAGGAGAACTGAACACTGAAGCTTTCTTT. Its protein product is CAISEIWAGKNSIGELNTEAFF.

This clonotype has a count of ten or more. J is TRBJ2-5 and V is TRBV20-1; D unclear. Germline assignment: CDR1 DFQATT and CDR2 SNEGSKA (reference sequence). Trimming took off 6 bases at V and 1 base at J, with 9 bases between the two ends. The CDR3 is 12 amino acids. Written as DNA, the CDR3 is TGCAGTGCCCGACTTGTCCAAGAGACCCAGTACTTC. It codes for CSARLVQETQYF.

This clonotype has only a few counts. In nucleotides, the CDR3 is TGCGCCAGCAGCTTGGCTGGGGAACCCTACAATGAGCAGTTCTTC. Translated, it gives CASSLAGEPYNEQFF. The chain joins TRBV5-1 to TRBJ2-1, with D hard to call. Germline loops: CDR1 SGHRS, CDR2 YFSETQ. This CDR3 contains 15 residues. V was clipped by 0 bases and J by 2 bases, with 9 bases between them.

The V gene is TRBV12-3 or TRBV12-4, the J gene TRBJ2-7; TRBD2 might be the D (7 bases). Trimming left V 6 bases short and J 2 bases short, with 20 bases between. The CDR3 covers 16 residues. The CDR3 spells CASSTPRGGDPYEQYF. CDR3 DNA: TGTGCCAGCAGCACCCCTAGGGGGGGCGACCCCTACGAGCAGTACTTC.

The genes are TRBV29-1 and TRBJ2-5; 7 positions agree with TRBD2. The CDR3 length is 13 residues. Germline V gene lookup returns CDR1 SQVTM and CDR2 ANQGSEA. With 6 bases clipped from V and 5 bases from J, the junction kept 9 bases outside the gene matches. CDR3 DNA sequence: TGCAGCGTCGATCTCGTTAGCGGGGAGACCCAGTACTTC. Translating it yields CSVDLVSGETQYF.

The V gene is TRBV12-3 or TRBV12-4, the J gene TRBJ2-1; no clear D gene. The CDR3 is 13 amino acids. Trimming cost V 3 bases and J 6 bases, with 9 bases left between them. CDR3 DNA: TGTGCCAGCAGTTTTACTGGGTCCAATGAGCAGTTCTTC. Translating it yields CASSFTGSNEQFF.

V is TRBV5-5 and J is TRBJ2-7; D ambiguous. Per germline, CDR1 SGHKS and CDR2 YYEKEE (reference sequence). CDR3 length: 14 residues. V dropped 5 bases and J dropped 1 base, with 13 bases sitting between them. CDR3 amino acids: CASRNTTGSYEQYF. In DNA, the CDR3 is TGTGCCAGCAGAAATACTACGGGTTCCTACGAGCAGTACTTC.

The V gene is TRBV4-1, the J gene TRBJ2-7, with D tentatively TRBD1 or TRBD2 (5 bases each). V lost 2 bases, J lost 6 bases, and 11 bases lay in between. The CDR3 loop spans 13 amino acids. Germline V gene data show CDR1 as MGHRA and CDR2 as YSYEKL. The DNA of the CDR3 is TGCGCCAGCAGCCAATTCGAGGGGCTCGAGCAGTACTTC. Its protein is CASSQFEGLEQYF.

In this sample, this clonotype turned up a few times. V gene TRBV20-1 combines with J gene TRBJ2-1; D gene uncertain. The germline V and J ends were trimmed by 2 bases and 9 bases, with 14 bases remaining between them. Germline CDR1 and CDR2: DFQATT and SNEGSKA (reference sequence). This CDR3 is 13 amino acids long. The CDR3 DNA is TGCAGTGCTAGACCTCGAGGAGTAGCTGAGCAGTTCTTC. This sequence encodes CSARPRGVAEQFF.

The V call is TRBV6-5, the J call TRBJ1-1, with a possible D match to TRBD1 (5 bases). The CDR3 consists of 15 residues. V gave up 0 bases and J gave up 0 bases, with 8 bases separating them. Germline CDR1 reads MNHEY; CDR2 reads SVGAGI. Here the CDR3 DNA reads TGTGCCAGCAGTTACTCCGGGGGGGTGAACACTGAAGCTTTCTTT. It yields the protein CASSYSGGVNTEAFF.

CDR3 nucleotides: TGCAGCGTTGTTCTAGCGGGGTACAATGAGCAGTTCTTC. This gives the protein CSVVLAGYNEQFF. V usage is TRBV29-1 and J usage is TRBJ2-1, with 9 bases that match TRBD2. The V gene end was trimmed by 4 bases and the J gene end by 4 bases; junction bases not matched to a gene: 2. The CDR3 is made up of 13 amino acids. The germline V gene has CDR1 SQVTM and CDR2 ANQGSEA.

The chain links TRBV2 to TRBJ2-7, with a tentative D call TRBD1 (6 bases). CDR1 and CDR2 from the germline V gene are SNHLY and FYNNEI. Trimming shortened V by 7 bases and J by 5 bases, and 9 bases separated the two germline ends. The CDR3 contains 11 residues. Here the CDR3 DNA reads TGTGCCAGCAACAGGGCGCACGAGCAGTACTTC. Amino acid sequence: CASNRAHEQYF.

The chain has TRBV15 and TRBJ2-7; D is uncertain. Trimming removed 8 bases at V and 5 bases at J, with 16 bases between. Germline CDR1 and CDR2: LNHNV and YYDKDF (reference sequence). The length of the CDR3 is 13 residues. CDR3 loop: CATEAEVRNEQYF. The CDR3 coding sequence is TGTGCCACCGAGGCTGAGGTGAGGAACGAGCAGTACTTC. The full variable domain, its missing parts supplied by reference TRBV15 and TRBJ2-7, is DAMVIQNPRYQVTQFGKPVTLSCSQTLNHNVMYWYQQKSSQAPKLLFHYYDKDFNNEADTPDNFQSRRPNTSFCFLDIRSPGLGDTAMYLCATEAEVRNEQYFGPGTRLTVT.

Here the CDR3 reads CASSMGPPENTDTQYF. The CDR3 DNA sequence: TGTGCCAGCAGTATGGGACCCCCGGAAAACACAGATACGCAGTATTTT. The J gene is TRBJ2-3, the V gene TRBV12-3 or TRBV12-4; possibly TRBD1 or TRBD2 for D (5 bases each). The CDR3 totals 16 residues. Trimming removed 5 bases at V and 2 bases at J, with 17 bases between.

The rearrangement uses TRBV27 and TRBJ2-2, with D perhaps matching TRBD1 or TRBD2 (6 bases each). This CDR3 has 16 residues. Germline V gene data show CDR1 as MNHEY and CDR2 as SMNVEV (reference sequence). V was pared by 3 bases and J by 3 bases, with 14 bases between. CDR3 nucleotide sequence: TGTGCCAGCAGTTTTCCCCCAGGGGAGGACACCGGGGAGCTGTTTTTT. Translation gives CASSFPPGEDTGELFF.